Each of the 21 T cell receptor beta chains below was sequenced from the same sample in a study of shared clonotypes between healthy human individuals. Profiling relied on immunoSEQ multiplex PCR, and the TCRdb table lists in-frame clones only, not all of them. The sample contains around 700,000 clones, 92% of which appear only once. CD45RO-negative CD8 cells positively selected for CCR7 made up the naive population, which excluded terminally differentiated effector memory CD45RA+ cells. The sequenced sample consisted of naive CD8+ T cells sorted from blood. Every receptor here comes from a man aged 25 to 45 in good health.

V usage is TRBV9 and J usage is TRBJ2-7, with 13 bases aligning to TRBD2. This CDR3 region has 15 residues. The ends lost 4 bases at V and 2 bases at J; junction bases unmatched: 3. Per the germline V gene, CDR1 is SGDLS and CDR2 is YYNGEE. CDR3 residues: CASSLGTSGAYEQYF. CDR3 DNA sequence: TGTGCCAGCAGCTTAGGGACTAGCGGGGCCTACGAGCAGTACTTC.

The chain uses TRBV28 and TRBJ2-1, with D possibly matching TRBD2 (6 bases). V was clipped by 6 bases and J by 5 bases, with 17 bases between them. The CDR3 has 15 residues. The germline CDR1 and CDR2 sequences are MDHEN and SYDVKM. The CDR3 sequence is CASSSERGTNNEQFF. The CDR3, as DNA: TGTGCCAGCAGCTCGGAACGGGGGACCAACAATGAGCAGTTCTTC.

This clone has ten or more counts. The chain links TRBV6-6 to TRBJ2-7; D is tentatively TRBD1 or TRBD2 (5 bases each). V lost 8 bases to trimming and J lost 2 bases, with 10 bases between them. The CDR3 consists of 12 residues. Germline V gene data show CDR1 as MNHNY and CDR2 as SVGAGI (reference sequence). The chain's CDR3 is CASRDVAYEQYF. The CDR3 DNA sequence: TGTGCCAGCCGGGACGTCGCCTACGAGCAGTACTTC.

V gene TRBV7-9 combines with J gene TRBJ2-5; 8 positions match TRBD2. The CDR3 loop spans 16 amino acids. V lost 6 bases, J lost 3 bases, and 12 bases stayed unmatched. CDR1 SEHNR and CDR2 FQNEAQ come from the germline V gene (reference sequence). CDR3 in amino acids: CASRPPRGREEETQYF. In DNA, the CDR3 is TGTGCCAGCAGGCCGCCACGTGGGCGGGAGGAAGAGACCCAGTACTTC.

The V call is TRBV28, the J call TRBJ2-3; 9 positions match TRBD2. Germline V gene sequence: CDR1 MDHEN, CDR2 SYDVKM. This CDR3 contains 17 residues. With V trimmed by 2 bases and J by 1 base, 7 bases remained unmatched. The CDR3 reads CASSLAGGRDGTDTQYF. The CDR3 DNA reads TGTGCCAGCAGTTTAGCGGGGGGGCGGGACGGCACAGATACGCAGTATTTT.

This sequence joins TRBV7-9 and TRBJ2-7; TRBD2 matches at 10 bases. This CDR3 spans 17 amino acids. CDR1 is SEHNR, CDR2 FQNEAQ, per germline (reference sequence). Trimming removed 6 bases from V and 2 bases from J; junction bases left unmatched: 13. The CDR3 bases are TGTGCCAGCAGTGGGATCCTAGCGGGAGTCAGGACCTACGAGCAGTACTTC. It specifies CASSGILAGVRTYEQYF.

Written as DNA, the CDR3 is TGTGCCAGCAGCTTAGCAGTGCAGACGAACACCGGGGAGCTGTTTTTT. Translation gives CASSLAVQTNTGELFF. The rearrangement links TRBV13 to TRBJ2-2; D remains unclear. Germline CDR1 PRHDT, CDR2 FYEKMQ (reference sequence). The CDR3 is 16 amino acids. Between the trimmed V and J ends, which lost 1 base and 0 bases, there was a span of 9 bases.

The J gene is TRBJ2-1, the V gene TRBV6-5, with no clear D. This CDR3 spans 11 amino acids. Trimming pared 4 bases from V and 8 bases from J, leaving 6 bases between. Germline V gives CDR1 MNHEY, CDR2 SVGAGI. In DNA form, the CDR3 reads TGTGCCAGCAGTTGGGGTCATGAGCAGTTCTTC. Its protein product is CASSWGHEQFF.

V gene TRBV7-9 combines with J gene TRBJ2-3, with 8 bases matching TRBD2. The germline V gene has CDR1 SEHNR and CDR2 FQNEAQ (reference sequence). Trimming cost V 5 bases and J 5 bases; bases outside gene matches: 12. The CDR3 totals 16 residues. CDR3 nucleotides: TGTGCCAGCAGCATGAGGACTAGCAGACAGAGAGATACGCAGTATTTT. Amino acid sequence: CASSMRTSRQRDTQYF.

The chain has TRBV5-1 and TRBJ2-3; weak D call: TRBD2 (6 bases). CDR3 length equals 16 residues. Trimming took off 4 bases at V and 2 bases at J, with 17 bases between the two ends. The germline V gene encodes CDR1 SGHRS and CDR2 YFSETQ. This CDR3 is CASSLEVRDLTDTQYF. The CDR3 bases are TGCGCCAGCAGCCTAGAGGTGCGGGACCTCACAGATACGCAGTATTTT.

The chain is built from TRBV6-6 and TRBJ2-1; D might be TRBD2 (5 bases). Germline V gene sequence: CDR1 MNHNY, CDR2 SVGAGI (reference sequence). The V end lost 2 bases, the J end lost 0 bases, and 11 bases lay between the germline ends. This CDR3 region has 16 residues. CDR3 region: CASSYSVGGSYNEQFF. For the CDR3, the DNA is TGTGCCAGCAGTTACAGCGTAGGAGGCTCCTACAATGAGCAGTTCTTC.

The V and J genes are TRBV25-1 and TRBJ2-3; TRBD2 matches at 7 bases. Trimming at V came to 2 bases and at J to 5 bases, leaving 7 bases not matched to a gene. CDR3 length equals 15 residues. Germline V CDR1 and CDR2: MGHDK, SYGVNS. CDR3 nucleotide sequence: TGTGCCAGCAGTGAACGGGGGGATCGGCAAGATACGCAGTATTTT. It specifies CASSERGDRQDTQYF.

The chain carries TRBV29-1 and TRBJ2-2; the D gene could be TRBD1 or TRBD2 (9 bases each). CDR1 SQVTM and CDR2 ANQGSEA come from the germline V gene. Trimming pared 6 bases from V and 1 base from J, leaving 24 bases between. The CDR3 is 18 residues long. This CDR3 reads CSVNRDRELAGNTGELFF. DNA of the CDR3: TGCAGCGTGAACCGGGACAGGGAACTAGCGGGGAACACCGGGGAGCTGTTTTTT.

The V gene is TRBV28, the J gene TRBJ2-5, with 11 bases aligning to TRBD1. Germline loops: CDR1 MDHEN, CDR2 SYDVKM. The CDR3 loop spans 18 amino acids. After removal of 3 bases from V and 4 bases from J, the junction contained 13 bases not matched to a gene. CDR3 in DNA: TGTGCCAGCAGTTTGAAATCGGGACAGGGGGTTAAAGGAGAGACCCAGTACTTC. This gives the protein CASSLKSGQGVKGETQYF. Filled out from reference TRBV28 and TRBJ2-5, the complete variable domain reads DVKVTQSSRYLVKRTGEKVFLECVQDMDHENMFWYRQDPGLGLRLIYFSYDVKMKEKGDIPEGYSVSREKKERFSLILESASTNQTSMYLCASSLKSGQGVKGETQYFGPGTRLLVL.

The chain carries TRBV7-9 and TRBJ2-1; D might be TRBD1 or TRBD2, each matching 5 bases. There are 14 residues in the CDR3. Germline V gene sequence: CDR1 SEHNR, CDR2 FQNEAQ (reference sequence). Trimming removed 5 bases from V and 8 bases from J, with 16 bases in between. CDR3 nucleotide sequence: TGTGCCAGCAGCCAGGGACGTCTTCGGGATGAGCAGTTCTTC. Protein sequence: CASSQGRLRDEQFF.

The V and J genes are TRBV27 and TRBJ1-5; D unresolved. Germline CDR1 MNHEY, CDR2 SMNVEV (reference sequence). The CDR3 is 14 amino acids. The V end was cut by 5 bases, the J end by 0 bases, with 8 bases between. CDR3 nucleotide sequence: TGTGCCAGCAGTGTTACTGGTAGCAATCAGCCCCAGCATTTT. Its translation: CASSVTGSNQPQHF.

V is TRBV14 and J is TRBJ2-7; the D is unclear. Germline lookup yields CDR1 SGHDN and CDR2 FVKESK. Trimming cost V 0 bases and J 5 bases, with 5 bases left between them. CDR3 size: 12 residues. CDR3 nucleotides: TGTGCCAGCAGCCAAGAAATCCACGAGCAGTACTTC. Its translation is CASSQEIHEQYF.

The rearrangement joins TRBV19 to TRBJ2-1; D gene ambiguous. Germline loops: CDR1 LNHDA, CDR2 SQIVND (reference sequence). The V end was cut by 5 bases, the J end by 7 bases, with 6 bases between. The CDR3 covers 11 residues. Here the CDR3 reads CASSPSNEQFF. CDR3 bases: TGTGCCAGTAGTCCGAGTAATGAGCAGTTCTTC.

The chain combines TRBV7-8 with TRBJ2-3; D unclear. Trimming left V 2 bases short and J 7 bases short, with 10 bases between. In germline, CDR1 is SGHVS, CDR2 FQNEAQ. CDR3 length: 13 amino acids. The CDR3 is CASSLRSLNTQYF. The CDR3 region has the DNA TGTGCCAGCAGCTTAAGGTCCCTTAATACGCAGTATTTT.

This chain links TRBV19 with TRBJ2-1; 14 bases are a match to TRBD2. Looked up from germline, CDR1 is LNHDA and CDR2 is SQIVND (reference sequence). The CDR3 runs 16 residues. J was trimmed by 8 bases and V by 8 bases; bases with no gene match: 11. Written as DNA, the CDR3 is TGTGCCAGTGGGACTAGCGGGAGCTTCTTAGGGGATGAGCAGTTCTTC. This codes for CASGTSGSFLGDEQFF.

The genes are TRBV6-1 and TRBJ1-5; 7 positions agree with TRBD1. Per the germline V gene, CDR1 is MNHNS and CDR2 is SASEGT. This CDR3 is 16 amino acids long. V dropped 0 bases and J dropped 3; count of bases not matched to a gene: 5. The CDR3 region is CASSEAPDRTNQPQHF. In nucleotides, the CDR3 is TGTGCCAGCAGTGAAGCCCCGGACAGGACCAATCAGCCCCAGCATTTT.